The entry below describes one T cell receptor beta chain. The target antigen is unknown. Germline loops: CDR1 MDHEN, CDR2 SYDVKM. V lost 4 bases and J lost 1; bases outside the gene matches: 9. CDR3 size: 16 residues. Profiled with immunoSEQ multiplex PCR; TCRdb holds only in-frame clones, not every one. The sample holds about half a million clones, more than 75% seen once. These data belong to a study of shared clonotypes between healthy human individuals. Study conclusions and caveats: The study sampled only blood, and tissue repertoires likely differ.

This clonotype originated in a woman aged 40 to 50 in good health. Some clones in this sample may be carry-over from other donors' samples. The V call is TRBV28, the J call TRBJ2-5; TRBD1 matches 7 bases. The sequencing sample was made of PBMCs. CDR3: CASSSYPGQSQETQYF. The CDR3 coding sequence is TGTGCCAGCAGTTCATACCCGGGACAGTCCCAAGAGACCCAGTACTTC.